This T cell receptor (beta chain) emerged from a study of identical twins. This CDR3 spans 17 amino acids. Per germline, CDR1 DFQATT and CDR2 SNEGSKA (reference sequence). Trimming stripped 2 bases from V and 0 bases from J, with 18 bases between. TCRdb re-called the 5' RACE reads with MiXCR, one entry per CDR3 protein. The profile covers about 300,000 distinct CDR3 sequences, with roughly an eighth appearing a single time and approximately 7.6% taken by the ten largest. These data also featured in a second study, about yellow fever vaccine responses in identical twins.

This rearrangement joins TRBV20-1 to TRBJ2-3, with a weak D call TRBD2 (6 bases). The clonotype originates from a woman between 18 and 30 years old in good health. The sample comprised CD8+ T cells sorted from blood. DNA of the CDR3: TGCAGTGCTAGACCCCAGGGACTGGGTGGGAGCACAGATACGCAGTATTTT. This codes for CSARPQGLGGSTDTQYF.